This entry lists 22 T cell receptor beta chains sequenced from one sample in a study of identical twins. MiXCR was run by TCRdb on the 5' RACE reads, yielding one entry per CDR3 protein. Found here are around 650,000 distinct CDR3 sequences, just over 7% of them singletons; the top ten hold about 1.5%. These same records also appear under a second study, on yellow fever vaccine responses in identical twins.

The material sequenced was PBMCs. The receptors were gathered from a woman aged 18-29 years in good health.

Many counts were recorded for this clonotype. Written as DNA, the CDR3 is TGTGCCAGCAGTGAAGCGGGAGCAGGCACAGATACGCAGTATTTT. This sequence encodes CASSEAGAGTDTQYF. V is TRBV12-3 or TRBV12-4 and J is TRBJ2-3; TRBD2 agrees at 8 bases. J was trimmed by 1 base and V by 5 bases; bases with no gene match: 5. The CDR3 consists of 15 residues.

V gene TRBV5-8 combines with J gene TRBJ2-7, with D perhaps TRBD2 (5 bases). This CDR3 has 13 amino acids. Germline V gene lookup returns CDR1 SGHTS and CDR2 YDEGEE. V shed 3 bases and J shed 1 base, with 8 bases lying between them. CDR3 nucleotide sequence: TGTGCCAGCAGCTACGGGGAATCCTACGAGCAGTACTTC. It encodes CASSYGESYEQYF.

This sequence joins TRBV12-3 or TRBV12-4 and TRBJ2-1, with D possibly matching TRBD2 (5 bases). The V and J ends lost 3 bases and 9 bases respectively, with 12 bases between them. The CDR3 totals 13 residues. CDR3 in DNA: TGTGCCAGCAGTTTGGTGATTGAGGGTGAGCAGTTCTTC. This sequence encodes CASSLVIEGEQFF.

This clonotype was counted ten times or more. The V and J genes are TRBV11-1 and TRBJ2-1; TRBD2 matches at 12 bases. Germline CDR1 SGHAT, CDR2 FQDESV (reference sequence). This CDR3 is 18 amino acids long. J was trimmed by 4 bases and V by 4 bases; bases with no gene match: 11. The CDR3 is CASSSPLSTSGRYNEQFF. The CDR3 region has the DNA TGTGCCAGCAGCTCACCGCTATCGACTAGCGGGAGATACAATGAGCAGTTCTTC.

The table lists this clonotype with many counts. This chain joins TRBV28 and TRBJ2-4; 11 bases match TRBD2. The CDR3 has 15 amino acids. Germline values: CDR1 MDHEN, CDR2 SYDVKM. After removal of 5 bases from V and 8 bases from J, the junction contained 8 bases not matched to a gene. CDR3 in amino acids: CASSTIAGGPDIQYF. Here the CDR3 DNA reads TGTGCCAGCAGTACCATAGCGGGAGGGCCGGACATTCAGTACTTC.

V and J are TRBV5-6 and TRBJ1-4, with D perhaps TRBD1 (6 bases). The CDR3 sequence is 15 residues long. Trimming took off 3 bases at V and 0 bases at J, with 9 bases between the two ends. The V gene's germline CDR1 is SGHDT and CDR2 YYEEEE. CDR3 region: CASSSRQATNEKLFF. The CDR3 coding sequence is TGTGCCAGCAGCTCGAGACAGGCAACTAATGAAAAACTGTTTTTT.

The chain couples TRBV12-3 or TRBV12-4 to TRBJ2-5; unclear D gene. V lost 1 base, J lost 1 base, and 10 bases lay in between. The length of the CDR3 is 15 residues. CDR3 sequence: CASSLVGDSQETQYF. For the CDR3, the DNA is TGTGCCAGCAGTTTAGTTGGAGACTCCCAAGAGACCCAGTACTTC.

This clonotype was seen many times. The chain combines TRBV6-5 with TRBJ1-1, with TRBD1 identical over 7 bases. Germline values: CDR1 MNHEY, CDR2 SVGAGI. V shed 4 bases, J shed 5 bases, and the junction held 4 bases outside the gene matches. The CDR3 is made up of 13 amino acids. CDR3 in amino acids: CASSWAGGTEAFF. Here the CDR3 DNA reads TGTGCCAGCAGTTGGGCAGGGGGGACTGAAGCTTTCTTT.

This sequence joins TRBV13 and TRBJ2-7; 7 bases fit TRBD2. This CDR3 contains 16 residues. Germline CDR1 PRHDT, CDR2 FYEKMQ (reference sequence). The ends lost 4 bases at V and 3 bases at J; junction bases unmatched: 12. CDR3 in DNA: TGTGCCAGCAGCTCCCTCCGGGGGGACGGTAGCTACGAGCAGTACTTC. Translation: CASSSLRGDGSYEQYF.

CDR3 sequence: CASSQPASLAGGYNEQFF. The CDR3 DNA reads TGTGCCAGCAGCCAACCGGCCTCTCTAGCGGGGGGCTACAATGAGCAGTTCTTC. This sequence joins TRBV16 and TRBJ2-1, with 11 bases matching TRBD2. The CDR3 length is 18 residues. After removal of 2 bases from V and 3 bases from J, the junction contained 9 bases not matched to a gene. Per the germline V gene, CDR1 is KGHSY and CDR2 is FQNENV.

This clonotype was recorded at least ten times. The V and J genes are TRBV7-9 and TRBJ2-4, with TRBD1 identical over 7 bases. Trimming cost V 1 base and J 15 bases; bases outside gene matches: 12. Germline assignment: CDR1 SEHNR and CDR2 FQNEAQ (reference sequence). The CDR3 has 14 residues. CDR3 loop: CASSLGQGVLDTYF. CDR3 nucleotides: TGTGCCAGCAGCTTAGGGCAGGGGGTATTAGATACGTACTTC.

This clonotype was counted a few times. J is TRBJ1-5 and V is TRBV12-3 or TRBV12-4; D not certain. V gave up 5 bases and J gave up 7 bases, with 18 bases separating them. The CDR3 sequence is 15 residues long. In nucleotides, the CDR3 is TGTGCCAGCAGTCCCGATGGATGGGATGGACAGCCCCAGCATTTT. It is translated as CASSPDGWDGQPQHF.

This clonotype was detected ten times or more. The CDR3 is CSVQPPLRTYNEQFF. In DNA, the CDR3 is TGCAGCGTTCAGCCCCCGCTAAGGACCTACAATGAGCAGTTCTTC. This sequence joins TRBV29-1 and TRBJ2-1; D remains unclear. Germline assignment: CDR1 SQVTM and CDR2 ANQGSEA. V was shortened by 5 bases and J by 2 bases, with 16 bases between the two germline ends. This CDR3 spans 15 amino acids.

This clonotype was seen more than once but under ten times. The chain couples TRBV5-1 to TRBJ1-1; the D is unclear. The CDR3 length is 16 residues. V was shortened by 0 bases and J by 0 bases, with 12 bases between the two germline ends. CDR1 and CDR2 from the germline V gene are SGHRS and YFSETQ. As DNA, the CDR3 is TGCGCCAGCAGCTTGGGCCATGCCCAAATGAACACTGAAGCTTTCTTT. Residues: CASSLGHAQMNTEAFF.

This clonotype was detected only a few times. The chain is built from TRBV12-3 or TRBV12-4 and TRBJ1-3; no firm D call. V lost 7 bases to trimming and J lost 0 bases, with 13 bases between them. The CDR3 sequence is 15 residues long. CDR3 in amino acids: CASTRGGSSGNTIYF. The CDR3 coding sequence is TGTGCCAGCACCCGAGGCGGTAGCTCTGGAAACACCATATATTTT.

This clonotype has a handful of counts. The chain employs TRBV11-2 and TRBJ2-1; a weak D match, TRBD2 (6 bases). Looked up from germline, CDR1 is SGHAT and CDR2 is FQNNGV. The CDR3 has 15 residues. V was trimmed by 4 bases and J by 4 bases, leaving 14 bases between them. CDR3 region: CASSWEEGRYNEQFF. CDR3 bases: TGTGCCAGCAGCTGGGAGGAGGGCCGGTACAATGAGCAGTTCTTC.

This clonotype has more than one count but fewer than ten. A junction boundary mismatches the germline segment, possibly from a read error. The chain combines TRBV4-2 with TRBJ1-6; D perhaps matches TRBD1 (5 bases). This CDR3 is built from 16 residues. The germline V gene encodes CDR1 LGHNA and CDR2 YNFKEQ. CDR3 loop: CASSQVPAGYSSPLHF. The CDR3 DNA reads TGTGCCAGCAGCCAAGTCCCGGCAGGGTATAGTTCACCCCTCCACTTT.

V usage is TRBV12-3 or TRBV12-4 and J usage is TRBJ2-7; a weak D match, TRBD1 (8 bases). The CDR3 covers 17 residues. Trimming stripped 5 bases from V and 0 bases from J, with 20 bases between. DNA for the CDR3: TGTGCCAGCAGTCCTAGGACAGGGACTACCTACTCCTACGAGCAGTACTTC. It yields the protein CASSPRTGTTYSYEQYF.

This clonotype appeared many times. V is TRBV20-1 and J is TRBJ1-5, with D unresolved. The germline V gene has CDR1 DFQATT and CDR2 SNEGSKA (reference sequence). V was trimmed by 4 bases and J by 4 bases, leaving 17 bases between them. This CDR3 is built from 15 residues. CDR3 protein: CSAKDWGRENQPQHF. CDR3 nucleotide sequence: TGCAGTGCTAAAGACTGGGGAAGAGAAAATCAGCCCCAGCATTTT.

The CDR3 here is CASSPAGPDSGNTIYF. In nucleotides, the CDR3 is TGCGCCAGCAGCCCGGCGGGGCCAGACTCTGGAAACACCATATATTTT. The chain combines TRBV5-1 with TRBJ1-3, with a weak D call TRBD1 (5 bases). This CDR3 has 16 amino acids. Trimming removed 4 bases at V and 0 bases at J, with 14 bases between. The germline gives CDR1 SGHRS, CDR2 YFSETQ.

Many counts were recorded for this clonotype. The CDR3 nucleotides are TGTGCCAGCAGTGCATCCGCGGGCAATTCTAACTATGGCTACACCTTC. The encoded protein is CASSASAGNSNYGYTF. J is TRBJ1-2 and V is TRBV25-1; D gene uncertain. Germline-derived CDR1 and CDR2 are MGHDK and SYGVNS. The CDR3 has 16 amino acids. Trimming pared 4 bases from V and 0 bases from J, leaving 15 bases between.

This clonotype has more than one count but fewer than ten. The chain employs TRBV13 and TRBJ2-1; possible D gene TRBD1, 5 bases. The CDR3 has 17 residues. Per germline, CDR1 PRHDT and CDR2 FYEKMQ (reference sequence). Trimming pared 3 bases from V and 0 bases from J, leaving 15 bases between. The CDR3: CASSLDKALHSYNEQFF. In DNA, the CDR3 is TGTGCCAGCAGCTTGGACAAGGCCTTACACTCCTACAATGAGCAGTTCTTC.